This record covers a single T cell receptor beta chain. Its specificity is not known. These data are taken from a study of identifying expanded T cells in peripheral blood. V shed 2 bases and J shed 1 base, with 12 bases lying between them. There are 15 residues in the CDR3. The germline gives CDR1 SGHRS, CDR2 YFSETQ. The table came from immunoSEQ multiplex PCR; TCRdb's copy has only in-frame clones and leaves some out. This table has some 130,000 clones, 65% to 90% appearing once. Findings and limits, study-wide: Variance in clone template counts between approximately 2-week samples significantly increased with total template count across all healthy donors. Differentially abundant clones: approximately 1.3 between replicates, about 17 at about 13 days, more than 18 at four.

During the collection period, no donor immune events like infections were recorded. V is TRBV5-1 and J is TRBJ2-5, with a tentative D call TRBD1 (6 bases). This clonotype was obtained from a person between 18 and 75 years old in good health. The sample taken for sequencing was blood. CDR3 nucleotides: TGCGCCAGCAGCTTTTCCCCGGACAGCCAAGAGACCCAGTACTTC. This codes for CASSFSPDSQETQYF.